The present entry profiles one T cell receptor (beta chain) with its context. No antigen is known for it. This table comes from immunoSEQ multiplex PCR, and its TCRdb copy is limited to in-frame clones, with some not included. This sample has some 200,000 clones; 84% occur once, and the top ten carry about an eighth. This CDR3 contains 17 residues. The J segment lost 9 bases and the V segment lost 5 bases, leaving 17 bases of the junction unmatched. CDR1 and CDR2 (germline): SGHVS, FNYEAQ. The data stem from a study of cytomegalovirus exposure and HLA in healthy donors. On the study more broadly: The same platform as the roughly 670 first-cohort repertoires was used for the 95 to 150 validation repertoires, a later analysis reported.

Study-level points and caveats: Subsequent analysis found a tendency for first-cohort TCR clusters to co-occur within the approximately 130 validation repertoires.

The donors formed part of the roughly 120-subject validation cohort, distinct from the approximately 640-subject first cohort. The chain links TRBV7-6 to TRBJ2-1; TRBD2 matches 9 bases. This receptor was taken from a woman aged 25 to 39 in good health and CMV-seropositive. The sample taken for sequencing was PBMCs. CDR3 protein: CASSAESSAGGGIEQFF. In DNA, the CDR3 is TGTGCCAGCAGCGCAGAATCATCGGCGGGAGGGGGGATTGAGCAGTTCTTC.